The clone carrying this TCR beta chain has a count of ten or more. Without any cell sorting, about 20-31 mg of bulk tissue yielded co-extracted RNA and DNA. The data are from a study of tumor-infiltrating lymphocytes in primary liver carcinoma. Trimming left V 0 bases short and J 0 bases short, with 5 bases between. Per the germline V gene, CDR1 is MNHNY and CDR2 is SVGAGI (reference sequence). The CDR3 length is 15 residues. With a constant-region primer, TCR beta cDNA was made from 500 ng of total RNA. Amplification in three nested multiplex PCR rounds with slightly modified ARM-PCR gave rise to TCR beta libraries. TRBV1-TRBV30 forward primers and a C-beta reverse primer were used in the first two PCR rounds, which each ran for about 10 cycles. Using its own MiXCR run on the multiplex PCR reads, TCRdb lists one record per CDR3 protein. The sample contains almost 55,000 distinct CDR3 sequences, 70% to 80% of which appear only once.

The gene calls are TRBV6-6 and TRBJ1-4, with D unresolved. Sequencing was performed on liver tumor tissue from sampling region 2. Specified subset: tumor region T2, inferior pole. The source of this sequence is a man aged 35 to 55 with primary liver carcinoma and hepatitis B virus infection. The CDR3 DNA follows: TGTGCCAGCAGTTACTCGCTTGCAACTAATGAAAAACTGTTTTTT. It encodes CASSYSLATNEKLFF.